This is a list of T cell receptor beta chains from one sample in a study of technical replicates of blood from a few donors. The assay was immunoSEQ multiplex PCR, and TCRdb's table has in-frame clones only and misses some. The sample lists about 100,000 clones, approximately 95% occurring once. Sequenced input: T cells isolated from PBMCs. These receptors were taken from a human donor in good health. Each CDR3 is given with its conserved first and last residue. The D gene is left open where the match is weak. Only some rows state a clone size, as once, few, many or a class for expanded clones.

>TRBJ1-1|.|TRBV6-1|.
CASIPSGVYTEAFF
TGTGCCAGCATCCCCTCAGGGGTATACACTGAAGCTTTCTTT
>TRBJ2-2|.|TRBV19|.
CASTPKAGGNKNTGELFF
TGTGCCAGTACTCCAAAGGCGGGCGGGAACAAGAACACCGGGGAGCTGTTTTTT
>TRBJ2-7|.|TRBV11-1|.
CASSNGRGPGYEQYF
TGTGCCAGCAGCAACGGGAGGGGGCCGGGCTACGAGCAGTACTTC
>TRBJ1-1|TRBD1|TRBV10-2|.
CASSADRGNTEAFF
TGCGCCAGCAGCGCGGACAGGGGGAACACTGAAGCTTTCTTT
>TRBJ2-1|TRBD2|TRBV10-3|.
CAITPEASGYNEQFF
TGTGCCATCACCCCCGAGGCTAGCGGATACAATGAGCAGTTCTTC
>TRBJ1-5|.|TRBV28|.
CASRAWGPNQPQHF
TGTGCCAGCAGGGCATGGGGCCCCAATCAGCCCCAGCATTTT
>TRBJ2-7|TRBD1|TRBV5-5|.
CASSLDLIYRGAYEQYF
TGTGCCAGCAGCTTGGATCTAATTTACAGGGGAGCCTACGAGCAGTACTTC
>TRBJ2-3|TRBD2|TRBV28|.
CASSPRGALTDTQYF
TGTGCCAGCAGTCCGCGGGGGGCTCTCACAGATACGCAGTATTTT
>TRBJ2-1|TRBD1|TRBV9|.
CASSTSDRARNEQFF
TGTGCCAGCAGCACGTCGGACAGGGCCAGGAATGAGCAGTTCTTC
>TRBJ2-7|.|TRBV10-2|.
CASSRQDTYEQYF
TGCGCCAGCAGCCGACAGGATACCTACGAGCAGTACTTC
>TRBJ2-7|.|TRBV6-5|.
CASSYEPPKYEQYF
TGTGCCAGCAGTTACGAGCCCCCAAAGTACGAGCAGTACTTC
>TRBJ2-3|TRBD1|TRBV9|.
CASSGGTGGSTDTQYF
TGTGCCAGCAGCGGGGGGACAGGGGGAAGCACAGATACGCAGTATTTT
>TRBJ1-2|.|TRBV5-1|.
CASSATDSIYGYTF
TGCGCCAGCAGCGCTACCGACAGCATCTATGGCTACACCTTC
>TRBJ1-1|.|TRBV5-1|.
CASSLTVQNTEAFF
TGCGCCAGCAGCCTGACAGTACAAAACACTGAAGCTTTCTTT
>TRBJ2-7|.|TRBV18|few
CASSTYGTEQYF
TGTGCCAGCTCAACGTACGGTACCGAGCAGTACTTC
>TRBJ1-5|TRBD1|TRBV18|once
CASSPVQGTNQPQHF
TGTGCCAGCTCACCTGTACAGGGGACAAATCAGCCCCAGCATTTT
>TRBJ2-7|TRBD1|TRBV27|once
CASSLHGTESYEQYF
TGTGCCAGCAGTTTACACGGGACAGAGTCCTACGAGCAGTACTTC
>TRBJ1-6|TRBD1|TRBV9|.
CASSPSPGTGVHSPLHF
TGTGCCAGCAGCCCTTCTCCCGGGACAGGGGTCCATTCACCCCTCCACTTT
>TRBJ2-1|.|TRBV7-8|.
CASSPNPSSYNEQFF
TGTGCCAGCAGCCCTAACCCGAGCTCCTACAATGAGCAGTTCTTC
>TRBJ1-2|TRBD1|TRBV19|.
CASSFSGTALRVGYGYTF
TGTGCCAGTAGTTTCTCCGGGACAGCTTTAAGAGTTGGCTATGGCTACACCTTC
>TRBJ2-3|.|TRBV18|.
CASSGLSDTQYF
TGTGCCAGCTCGGGACTTTCAGATACGCAGTATTTT
>TRBJ2-5|TRBD2|TRBV11-3|.
CASSNNAGGETQYF
TGTGCCAGCAGCAACAATGCGGGGGGTGAGACCCAGTACTTC
>TRBJ1-1|.|TRBV27|once
CASSLRGTEAFF
TGTGCCAGCAGTTTACGGGGGACTGAAGCTTTCTTT
>TRBJ2-1|TRBD2|TRBV4-1|once
CASSPLLAGGPNEQFF
TGCGCCAGCAGCCCCCTGCTAGCGGGGGGGCCCAATGAGCAGTTCTTC
>TRBJ2-7|TRBD1|TRBV5-1|.
CASSLDPGTGVGEQYF
TGCGCCAGCAGCTTGGACCCCGGGACAGGGGTTGGGGAGCAGTACTTC
>TRBJ1-2|.|TRBV14|.
CASSHTMGFTREEGGYTF
TGTGCCAGCAGCCACACCATGGGCTTTACGAGGGAGGAGGGTGGCTACACCTTC
>TRBJ1-3|.|TRBV10-1|.
CASNQFESGTKPRTSLNTIYF
TGCGCCAGCAATCAGTTCGAGAGTGGGACAAAGCCACGCACTAGTCTGAACACCATATATTTT